Given below is one TCR beta chain in context. In TCRdb, the 5' RACE reads were re-called with MiXCR into one record per CDR3 protein. The sample shows a few hundred thousand distinct CDR3 sequences, under 14% of them seen only once. This entry belongs to a study of T cells after yellow fever vaccination. Germline V gene data show CDR1 as SGHTA and CDR2 as FQGNSA. The V and J ends lost 11 bases and 1 base, in that order; junction bases with no gene match: 4. This CDR3 region has 14 residues. This rearrangement joins TRBV7-2 to TRBJ2-5; 13 bases map to TRBD2. The sample in question was PBMCs, obtained on the day of the first yellow fever vaccination. The source is a man between 18 and 29 years old who received the YFV17D yellow fever vaccine. In DNA form, the CDR3 reads TGTGCCTTGCGACTAGCGGGGGGCCAAGAGACCCAGTACTTC. It is translated as CALRLAGGQETQYF.